A selection of T cell receptor beta chains follows, all from one sample in a study of blood T cell repertoires in COVID-19. Method: immunoSEQ multiplex PCR; TCRdb's copy keeps in-frame clones and lacks some. The sample has 87,000 or so clones, around 87% seen once. The specimen sequenced was peripheral blood. The receptors were gathered from a woman aged 80 or older with acute or convalescent COVID-19. The CDR3 runs from the conserved cysteine through the conserved F or W. A D gene is named only where the DNA matches it firmly. Size tells how often a clone was seen (once, few, many) or the class of an expanded clone, and some rows leave it out.

CDR3aa,CDR3nt,abundance,j_gene,v_gene,d_gene
CASSVGSAGGWEKLFF,TGTGCCAGCAGCGTTGGGTCGGCAGGGGGTTGGGAAAAACTGTTTTTT,NA,TRBJ1-4,TRBV9,TRBD1
CASSYVQNGELFF,TGTGCCAGCAGTTACGTCCAAAACGGGGAGCTGTTTTTT,NA,TRBJ2-2,TRBV6-5,NA
CASSLDQYGYTF,TGTGCCAGCAGCTTAGATCAATATGGCTACACCTTC,NA,TRBJ1-2,TRBV7-9,NA
CASSPRGRGATNEKLFF,TGTGCCAGCAGCCCCAGGGGCAGGGGAGCAACTAATGAAAAACTGTTTTTT,NA,TRBJ1-4,TRBV16,NA
CASSLQGTGNTIYF,TGTGCCAGCAGTTTACAGGGTACTGGAAACACCATATATTTT,once,TRBJ1-3,TRBV6-6,NA
CASSLGQRNEQFF,TGCGCCAGCAGCTTAGGACAGAGGAATGAGCAGTTCTTC,NA,TRBJ2-1,TRBV5-1,NA
CASSPSDRGTNEKLFF,TGTGCCAGCAGCCCATCGGACAGGGGAACTAATGAAAAACTGTTTTTT,NA,TRBJ1-4,TRBV3-1/TRBV3-2,TRBD1
CASSSTGTGNEAFF,TGCGCCAGCAGCTCGACCGGGACAGGAAATGAAGCTTTCTTT,NA,TRBJ1-1,TRBV5-1,TRBD1
CASSFHSGGPHNEQFF,TGTGCCAGCAGCTTTCATTCGGGAGGGCCCCACAATGAGCAGTTCTTC,NA,TRBJ2-1,TRBV12-1,NA
CASSLGLAGGSNIQYF,TGCGCCAGCAGCTTGGGACTAGCGGGCGGCTCAAACATTCAGTACTTC,NA,TRBJ2-4,TRBV5-1,TRBD2
CASSLTWQAGYGYTF,TGTGCCAGCAGCTTAACCTGGCAGGCTGGCTATGGCTACACCTTC,NA,TRBJ1-2,TRBV7-2,NA
CAWSVGGYEQYF,TGTGCCTGGAGTGTAGGGGGATACGAGCAGTACTTC,NA,TRBJ2-7,TRBV30,NA
CASSIKHGVSYNEQFF,TGTGCCAGTAGTATAAAACATGGAGTTTCCTACAATGAGCAGTTCTTC,NA,TRBJ2-1,TRBV19,NA
CASSGQGRAFF,TGTGCCAGCAGTGGACAGGGGAGAGCTTTCTTT,NA,TRBJ1-1,TRBV12-3/TRBV12-4,TRBD1
CASSLADRGRLADTQYF,TGTGCCAGCAGCTTAGCGGACAGGGGGCGGTTGGCAGATACGCAGTATTTT,NA,TRBJ2-3,TRBV7-2,TRBD1
CASSLLETQYF,TGTGCCAGCAGCCTCTTAGAGACCCAGTACTTC,few,TRBJ2-5,TRBV11-2,NA
CAMTRGQGYGYTF,TGTGCCATGACCCGTGGACAGGGCTATGGCTACACCTTC,once,TRBJ1-2,TRBV6-6,TRBD1
CASSPPGGDTQYF,TGTGCCAGCAGCCCCCCGGGGGGAGATACGCAGTATTTT,NA,TRBJ2-3,TRBV7-9,TRBD2
CASSLKGSEQYF,TGTGCCAGCTCACTCAAGGGGTCCGAGCAGTACTTC,once,TRBJ2-7,TRBV18,NA
CASRGTSGSPNEQFF,TGTGCCAGCAGGGGGACTAGCGGGAGCCCCAATGAGCAGTTCTTC,once,TRBJ2-1,TRBV6-5,TRBD2
CSVVDRGVETQYF,TGCAGCGTTGTGGACAGGGGTGTGGAGACCCAGTACTTC,NA,TRBJ2-5,TRBV29-1,TRBD1
CATSRDLAGGSKDTQYF,TGTGCCACCAGCAGGGATCTAGCGGGGGGTTCGAAGGATACGCAGTATTTT,NA,TRBJ2-3,TRBV15,TRBD2
CASSYQTGKGGNTIYF,TGTGCCAGCAGTTACCAGACAGGGAAAGGTGGAAACACCATATATTTT,NA,TRBJ1-3,TRBV6-6,TRBD1
CSVETRDYGYTF,TGCAGCGTTGAAACCAGGGACTATGGCTACACCTTC,once,TRBJ1-2,TRBV29-1,NA